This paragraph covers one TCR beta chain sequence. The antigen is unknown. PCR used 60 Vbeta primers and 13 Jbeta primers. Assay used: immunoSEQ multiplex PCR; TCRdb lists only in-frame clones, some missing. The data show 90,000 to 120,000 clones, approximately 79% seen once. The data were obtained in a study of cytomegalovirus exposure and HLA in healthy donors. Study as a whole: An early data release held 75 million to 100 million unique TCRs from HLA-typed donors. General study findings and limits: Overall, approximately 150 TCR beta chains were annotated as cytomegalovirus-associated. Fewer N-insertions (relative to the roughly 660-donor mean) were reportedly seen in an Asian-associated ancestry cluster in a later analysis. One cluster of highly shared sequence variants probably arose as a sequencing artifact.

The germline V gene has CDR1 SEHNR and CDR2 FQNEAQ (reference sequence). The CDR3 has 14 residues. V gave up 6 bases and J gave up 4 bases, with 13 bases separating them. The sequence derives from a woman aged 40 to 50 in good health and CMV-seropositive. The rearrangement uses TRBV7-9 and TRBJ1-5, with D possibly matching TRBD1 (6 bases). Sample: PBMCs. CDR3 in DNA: TGTGCCAGCAGTCCGGGACACTTGAATCAGCCCCAGCATTTT. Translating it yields CASSPGHLNQPQHF.